The sequence of this T cell receptor beta chain was determined in a study of Graves' ophthalmopathy and Graves' hyperthyroidism. CDR3 length equals 14 residues. CDR1 is LNHDA and CDR2 is SQIVND in the germline V gene (reference sequence). The ends lost 9 bases at V and 0 bases at J; junction bases unmatched: 0. This clonotype was seen many times. Amplified TCR beta CDR3 regions were obtained using RNA transcripts as template. HTBI primers served in a first-round RT-PCR, which a second-round multiplex PCR followed. A single record per CDR3 protein comes from TCRdb applying MiXCR to the multiplex PCR reads. The repertoire has approximately 700,000 distinct CDR3 sequences, under 50% of them found once; the top ten carry more than 3%.

The source material was peripheral blood. This receptor was obtained from an adult man with Graves' ophthalmopathy. The J gene is TRBJ2-6, the V gene TRBV19, with TRBD1 identical over 9 bases. The DNA for the CDR3 is TGTGCCAGGACAGGGGGCTCTGGGGCCAACGTCCTGACTTTC. Encoded protein: CARTGGSGANVLTF.